The entry below gives a single T cell receptor beta chain sequence along with its context. The data are from a study of blood T cell repertoires in COVID-19. Cohort 3 recovery required two negative PCRs, clearance, or symptom resolution. Clones were sequenced by immunoSEQ multiplex PCR, and TCRdb holds only the in-frame ones, with some missing. The sample includes a few hundred thousand clones, 88% of them seen just once. Source material: PBMCs or T cells enriched from blood (not recorded which). The source of this sequence is a woman in her twenties or thirties who had recovered from COVID-19.

DNA for the CDR3: TGTGCCAGCAGCCGCACAACAGGGCTTGGCTACACCTTC. The encoded protein is CASSRTTGLGYTF. The chain joins TRBV14 to TRBJ1-2, with a possible D match to TRBD1 (6 bases). The CDR3 loop spans 13 amino acids. Trimming stripped 4 bases from V and 7 bases from J, with 13 bases between. In germline, CDR1 is SGHDN, CDR2 FVKESK.